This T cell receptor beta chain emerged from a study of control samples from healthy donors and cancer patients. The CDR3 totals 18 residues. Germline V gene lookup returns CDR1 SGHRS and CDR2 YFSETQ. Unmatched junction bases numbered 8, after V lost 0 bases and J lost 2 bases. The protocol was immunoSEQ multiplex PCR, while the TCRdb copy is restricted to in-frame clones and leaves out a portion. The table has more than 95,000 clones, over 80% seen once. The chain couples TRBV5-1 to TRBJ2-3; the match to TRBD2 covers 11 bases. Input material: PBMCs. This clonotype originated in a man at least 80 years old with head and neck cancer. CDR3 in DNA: TGCGCCAGCAGCTTGGGACTAGCGGGACTAGGATCCACAGATACGCAGTATTTT. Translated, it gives CASSLGLAGLGSTDTQYF.